A selection of T cell receptor beta chains follows, all from one sample in a study of cytomegalovirus exposure and HLA in healthy donors. Repertoires were generated with immunoSEQ multiplex PCR, while TCRdb's copy carries only in-frame clones and drops some. The table has approximately 150,000 clones, over 60% seen once. Sequencing input: PBMCs. The receptors were gathered from a woman aged 25 to 45 in good health and CMV-seronegative. CDR3s include the opening cysteine and the closing phenylalanine or tryptophan. The D gene is left open where the match is weak. The size of a clone is reported for some rows only, either as once, few or many, or as a class for expanded clones.

d_gene	abundance	v_gene	j_gene	CDR3nt	CDR3aa
-	once	TRBV12-5	TRBJ1-1	TGTGCTAGTGGTTTGGTCCATGAAGCTTTCTTT	CASGLVHEAFF
-	-	TRBV5-8	TRBJ1-3	TGTGCCAGCAGCCTAACAGAATCTGGAAACACCATATATTTT	CASSLTESGNTIYF
-	-	TRBV4-2	TRBJ1-3	TGTGCCAGCAGCCAAACTCAACGATCTGGAAACACCATATATTTT	CASSQTQRSGNTIYF
TRBD1	-	TRBV14	TRBJ1-2	TGTGCCAGCAGCCACGACAGGGGAAGGGGCTACACTTTC	CASSHDRGRGYTF
-	-	TRBV15	TRBJ2-5	TGTGCCACCAGCACCACGCAGCAAGAGACCCAGTACTTC	CATSTTQQETQYF
TRBD1	-	TRBV4-1	TRBJ2-7	TGCGCCAGCAGCCAAACCGGGACAGGGGCCGAGCAGTACTTC	CASSQTGTGAEQYF
TRBD1	-	TRBV27	TRBJ2-7	TGTGCCAGCAGAGACTCCGGGACAGGGGGCTTTGAGCAGTACTTC	CASRDSGTGGFEQYF
TRBD1	-	TRBV7-9	TRBJ1-2	TGTGCCAGCAGCTTCCCTAGGACAGGGATTAACGGCTACACCTTC	CASSFPRTGINGYTF
TRBD1	-	TRBV4-1	TRBJ1-1	TGCGCCAGCAGCTCGTACAGGGGGCGCCTTTTGAACACTGAAGCTTTCTTT	CASSSYRGRLLNTEAFF
-	-	TRBV30	TRBJ1-2	TGTGCCTGGAGTGGCTGGCCAAGGGGAGGCTACCCCTTC	CAWSGWPRGGYPF
TRBD1	-	TRBV9	TRBJ1-4	TGTGCCAGCAGCGACGCTCGGGACAGCACTAATGAAAAACTGTTTTTT	CASSDARDSTNEKLFF
-	-	TRBV15	TRBJ2-7	TGTGCCACCAGTCGGGCTAGCAATGGATACGAGCAGTACTTC	CATSRASNGYEQYF
-	-	TRBV13	TRBJ1-5	TGTGCCAGCAGCTTAGGGGGCAGCAATCAGCCCCAGCATTTT	CASSLGGSNQPQHF
TRBD2	-	TRBV27	TRBJ2-1	TGTGCCACACTCCCGGGGACTAGCGTATACAATGAGCAGTTCTTC	CATLPGTSVYNEQFF
-	-	TRBV19	TRBJ2-1	TGTGCCAGTAGTATCCTATACAATGAGCAGTTCTTC	CASSILYNEQFF